These T cell receptor beta chains were read from a single sample in a study of monozygotic twins with inflammatory bowel disease. TCRdb reworked the 5' RACE reads into one entry per CDR3 protein, no DNA. The sample holds over 110,000 distinct CDR3 sequences. Sequenced material: blood. Receptor source: a human donor with ulcerative colitis or Crohn's disease, or a healthy co-twin of an affected twin (not recorded which). Both conserved end residues are part of each CDR3.

j_call: TRBJ2-3; v_call: TRBV10-3; cdr3_aa: CAIGRVMTATDTQYF
j_call: TRBJ2-3; v_call: TRBV7-2; cdr3_aa: CASSLVTGSLADTQYF
j_call: TRBJ1-5; v_call: TRBV5-1; cdr3_aa: CASSPGQGALSNQPQHF
j_call: TRBJ2-3; v_call: TRBV5-1; cdr3_aa: CASSLQGLAESTDTQYF
j_call: TRBJ2-1; v_call: TRBV7-2; cdr3_aa: CATQRGGTEMAFF
j_call: TRBJ2-3; v_call: TRBV5-1; cdr3_aa: CASSRTRDRLLDTQYF
j_call: TRBJ1-2; v_call: TRBV6-6; cdr3_aa: CASTWPGQGYGYIF
j_call: TRBJ2-1; v_call: TRBV7-2; cdr3_aa: CASSLGPSRHNEQFF
j_call: TRBJ2-1; v_call: TRBV23-1; cdr3_aa: CASSHRKGTNEQFF
j_call: TRBJ1-1; v_call: TRBV21-1; cdr3_aa: CATQGERVNTEAFF
j_call: TRBJ2-5; v_call: TRBV5-1; cdr3_aa: CASSPGQGAMQETQYF
j_call: TRBJ2-1; v_call: TRBV27; cdr3_aa: CASSFPREKSSYNEQFF